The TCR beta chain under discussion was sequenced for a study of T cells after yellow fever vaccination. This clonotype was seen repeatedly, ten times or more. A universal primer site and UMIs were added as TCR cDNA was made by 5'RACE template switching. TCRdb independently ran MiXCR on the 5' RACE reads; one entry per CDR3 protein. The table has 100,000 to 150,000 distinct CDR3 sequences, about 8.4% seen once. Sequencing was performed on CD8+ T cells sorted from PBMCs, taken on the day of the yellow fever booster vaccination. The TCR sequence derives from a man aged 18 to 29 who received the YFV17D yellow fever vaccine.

In DNA form, the CDR3 reads TGTGCCAGCAGCAGGGGGGCGGTTGAGCAGTTCTTC. Protein: CASSRGAVEQFF. The rearrangement links TRBV7-9 to TRBJ2-1; the D call may be TRBD1 or TRBD2 (6 bases each). Trimming removed 5 bases at V and 9 bases at J, with 11 bases between. The CDR3 is 12 residues long. The V gene's germline CDR1 is SEHNR and CDR2 FQNEAQ (reference sequence).